This T cell receptor (beta chain) was observed in a study of T cell responses to AZD1222 COVID-19 vaccine. TCRdb's copy holds only in-frame clones and misses some; the assay was immunoSEQ multiplex PCR. The sample shows approximately 68,000 clones, 88% of them seen only once. The V end was cut by 2 bases, the J end by 3 bases, with 15 bases between. CDR3 length: 16 residues. The germline V gene encodes CDR1 LNHDA and CDR2 SQIVND (reference sequence). The chain uses TRBV19 and TRBJ2-3, with D perhaps given as TRBD1 or TRBD2 (5 bases each). This specimen was peripheral blood, taken 28 days after the second dose of the MenACWY control vaccine. This TCR came from an adult who received the MenACWY meningococcal vaccine as a control. CDR3 in amino acids: CASSILRGTGTDTQYF. DNA for the CDR3: TGTGCCAGTAGTATACTCCGAGGGACGGGGACAGATACGCAGTATTTT.